The 3 T cell receptor beta chains reported below all come from one sample, sequenced in a study of cytotoxic CD8 clonotypes in ibrutinib-treated CLL. The repertoire was sequenced with immunoSEQ multiplex PCR; TCRdb's copy has only in-frame clones and lacks some. The sample has 250,000 to 350,000 clones, around 76% seen once. Sequenced material: PBMCs, taken at disease progression, from a patient treated with ibrutinib. These receptors were taken from a human donor with chronic lymphocytic leukemia.

Only a few counts were recorded for this clone. V gene TRBV6-1 combines with J gene TRBJ1-5; D not resolved. Germline V gene lookup returns CDR1 MNHNS and CDR2 SASEGT. Trimming removed 6 bases at V and 6 bases at J, with 6 bases between. The CDR3 contains 11 residues. CDR3 nucleotide sequence: TGTGCCAGCAGACAGACTCAGCCCCAGCATTTT. Residues: CASRQTQPQHF.

The CDR3 DNA is TGTGCCAGCATCCATAGAGGGTCCCGGGTATCCCTTAACTCCTACGAGCAGTACTTC. As protein: CASIHRGSRVSLNSYEQYF. This chain connects TRBV11-2 to TRBJ2-7; weak D call: TRBD2 (5 bases). Germline V gene data show CDR1 as SGHAT and CDR2 as FQNNGV. The CDR3 is made up of 19 amino acids. V was cut by 7 bases and J by 0 bases, with 28 bases left in between.

A single count supports this clone. The V and J genes are TRBV5-6 and TRBJ2-7, with a possible D match to TRBD2 (5 bases). CDR1 and CDR2 from the germline V gene are SGHDT and YYEEEE. This CDR3 contains 15 residues. Trimming cost V 1 base and J 2 bases, with 13 bases left between them. The CDR3 region is CASSLYGSMAYEQYF. CDR3 in DNA: TGTGCCAGCAGCTTGTATGGGAGCATGGCCTACGAGCAGTACTTC. Drawing the rest from reference TRBV5-6 and TRBJ2-7, the complete variable domain is DAGVTQSPTHLIKTRGQQVTLRCSPKSGHDTVSWYQQALGQGPQFIFQYYEEEERQRGNFPDRFSGHQFPNYSSELNVNALLLGDSALYLCASSLYGSMAYEQYFGPGTRLTVT.